The 8 T cell receptor beta chains below come from one sample, sequenced in a study of PD-1 blockade in classical Hodgkin lymphoma. As to time point: cycle 4 day 1 (C4D1), after five to seven weeks of nivolumab. Each patient experienced a relapse that followed autologous stem cell transplantation, and brentuximab vedotin exposure varied. Here immunoSEQ multiplex PCR was the method, and the copy in TCRdb shows in-frame clones only, minus some. The profile shows about 20,000 clones, roughly 80% of them singletons. The sequencing used peripheral blood mononuclear cells (PBMCs), collected before the fourth cycle of nivolumab. These receptors were collected from a human donor with classical Hodgkin lymphoma.

The chain carries TRBV5-4 and TRBJ2-3; D might be TRBD1 (7 bases). The CDR3 extends over 15 amino acids. Trimming removed 6 bases at V and 0 bases at J, with 14 bases between. Germline V gene lookup returns CDR1 SGHNT and CDR2 YYREEE (reference sequence). The chain's CDR3 is CASNDPGGSTDTQYF. CDR3 DNA sequence: TGTGCCAGCAACGACCCAGGGGGGAGCACAGATACGCAGTATTTT.

About this clone itself: Because the CDR3 is missing its conserved closing phenylalanine or tryptophan, this is likely a read error. The rearrangement uses TRBV29-1 and TRBJ2-7; TRBD1 is a possible D gene (5 bases). In germline, CDR1 is SQVTM, CDR2 ANQGSEA. The ends were cut back, 6 bases at V and 2 bases at J, with 11 bases in the middle. The CDR3 covers 12 residues. CDR3 bases: TGCAGCGTATGGACGGACACCTACGAGCAGTACTCC. This codes for CSVWTDTYEQYS.

This clone was seen once. The chain joins TRBV30 to TRBJ2-5; maybe TRBD1 (6 bases). The DNA end lines up better with TRBJ2-7; the J call may be wrong. This CDR3 comprises 14 residues. Germline assignment: CDR1 GTSNPN and CDR2 SVGIG (reference sequence). CDR3 coding DNA: TGTGCCTGGAGTGTAGCGGACAGCTCCTACGAGCAGTACTTC. It specifies CAWSVADSSYEQYF.

This rearrangement joins TRBV28 to TRBJ2-3; no definite D call. The CDR3 is made up of 14 amino acids. The germline gives CDR1 MDHEN, CDR2 SYDVKM. V was clipped by 6 bases and J by 5 bases, with 15 bases between them. The CDR3, as DNA: TGTGCCAGCAGGCACCGGACGGCAGAAGATACGCAGTATTTT. Translating gives CASRHRTAEDTQYF. The entire variable domain, with the rest obtained from reference TRBV28 and TRBJ2-3, is as follows: DVKVTQSSRYLVKRTGEKVFLECVQDMDHENMFWYRQDPGLGLRLIYFSYDVKMKEKGDIPEGYSVSREKKERFSLILESASTNQTSMYLCASRHRTAEDTQYFGPGTRLTVL.

The chain links TRBV30 to TRBJ1-2; no firm D call. CDR1 is GTSNPN, CDR2 SVGIG, per germline (reference sequence). This CDR3 spans 12 amino acids. The V and J ends lost 7 bases and 4 bases respectively, with 13 bases between them. The CDR3 sequence is CAYVVAGYGYTF. The CDR3, as DNA: TGTGCCTACGTCGTGGCGGGCTATGGCTACACCTTC. The whole variable domain, filled in from reference TRBV30 and TRBJ1-2, reads SQTIHQWPATLVQPVGSPLSLECTVEGTSNPNLYWYRQAAGRGLQLLFYSVGIGQISSEVPQNLSASRPQDRQFILSSKKLLLSDSGFYLCAYVVAGYGYTFGSGTRLTVV.

The chain is built from TRBV6-5 and TRBJ1-1; 7 bases agree with TRBD1. Germline V lookup: CDR1 MNHEY, CDR2 SVGAGI. After removal of 0 bases from V and 5 bases from J, the junction contained 6 bases not matched to a gene. The CDR3 totals 15 residues. The CDR3 nucleotides read TGTGCCAGCAGTTACTCGCACAGGGGCAAGACTGAAGCTTTCTTT. This gives the protein CASSYSHRGKTEAFF.

This sequence joins TRBV18 and TRBJ2-1, with a tentative D call TRBD1 (6 bases). The CDR3 sequence is 13 residues long. V gave up 4 bases and J gave up 3 bases, with 7 bases separating them. CDR1 is KGHSH and CDR2 is LQKENI in the germline V gene. The CDR3 loop is CASSRTDYNEQFF. In nucleotides, the CDR3 is TGTGCCAGCTCACGGACAGACTACAATGAGCAGTTCTTC.

The CDR3 sequence: CASSLDRAKNIQYF. CDR3 in DNA: TGTGCCAGCAGCTTGGACAGGGCCAAAAACATTCAGTACTTC. The chain has TRBV27 and TRBJ2-4, with TRBD1 matching 7 bases. The V and J ends lost 6 bases and 1 base, in that order; junction bases with no gene match: 3. This CDR3 is 14 amino acids long. CDR1 and CDR2 (germline): MNHEY, SMNVEV (reference sequence).